These T cell receptor beta chains were read from a single sample in a study of blood T cells in healthy people across ages. TCRdb reprocessed the 5' RACE reads with MiXCR, giving one entry per CDR3 protein. The table includes 1.5 million to 2 million distinct CDR3 sequences, roughly 52% detected once. Sequencing input: blood. The source of these receptors is a woman aged 40 to 50 in good health. Both conserved end residues are part of each CDR3. D genes are given only for firm matches. Size is stated for part of the rows, as once, few or many counts, or as a class when the clone is expanded.

clone size	D gene	V gene	J gene	CDR3 protein	CDR3 DNA
-	-	TRBV25-1	TRBJ2-3	CASESSRGFSTDTQYF	TGTGCCAGCGAATCAAGTAGGGGGTTTAGCACAGATACGCAGTATTTT
-	-	TRBV12-3/TRBV12-4	TRBJ2-7	CASSLIQAYEQYF	TGTGCCAGCAGTTTAATCCAGGCCTACGAGCAGTACTTC
-	-	TRBV9	TRBJ1-2	CASSVDGGYTF	TGTGCCAGCAGCGTAGATGGTGGCTACACCTTC
-	TRBD1	TRBV5-4	TRBJ1-2	CASPGTGDGYTF	TGTGCCAGCCCCGGGACAGGGGATGGCTACACCTTC
-	TRBD2	TRBV5-1	TRBJ2-1	CASSGGSGGRSSYNEQFF	TGCGCCAGCAGCGGCGGGAGCGGGGGGCGGAGCTCCTACAATGAGCAGTTCTTC
few	-	TRBV7-9	TRBJ1-5	CASSLKGSNQPQHF	TGTGCCAGCAGCTTAAAGGGGAGCAATCAGCCCCAGCATTTT
-	TRBD1	TRBV5-5	TRBJ2-5	CASSSPMTGTETQYF	TGTGCCAGCAGCTCCCCGATGACAGGGACGGAGACCCAGTACTTC
-	-	TRBV7-4	TRBJ2-7	CASSLCQGFSYEQYF	TGTGCCAGCAGCTTATGCCAGGGGTTCTCCTACGAGCAGTACTTC
once	-	TRBV6-5	TRBJ1-2	CASSYGPNYGYTF	TGTGCCAGCAGTTACGGTCCGAACTATGGCTACACCTTC
-	TRBD1	TRBV6-1	TRBJ2-3	CASMRQGRWDTQYF	TGTGCCAGCATGAGACAGGGTCGATGGGATACGCAGTATTTT
-	-	TRBV14	TRBJ2-3	CASSLSVWTDTQYF	TGTGCCAGCAGCCTCTCTGTTTGGACAGATACGCAGTATTTT
few	TRBD1	TRBV5-1	TRBJ2-1	CASSFASGQGVGNEQFF	TGCGCCAGCAGCTTCGCATCGGGACAGGGGGTCGGGAATGAGCAGTTCTTC
few	-	TRBV28	TRBJ2-1	CASSAYYWLGEQFF	TGTGCCAGCAGTGCCTACTACTGGCTAGGTGAGCAGTTCTTC
-	TRBD1	TRBV4-3	TRBJ2-7	CASSQDPGQGREQYF	TGCGCCAGCAGCCAAGATCCGGGACAGGGGCGCGAGCAGTACTTC
few	-	TRBV5-1	TRBJ2-1	CASSFMEDNEQFF	TGCGCCAGCAGCTTTATGGAAGACAATGAGCAGTTCTTC
-	TRBD1	TRBV4-1	TRBJ2-5	CASIPGTGAYNEQYF	TGCGCCAGTATCCCCGGGACAGGGGCCTACAATGAGCAGTACTTC
few	-	TRBV25-1	TRBJ1-6	CASSDTASSYNSPLHF	TGTGCCAGCAGTGACACGGCGAGCTCCTATAATTCACCCCTCCACTTT
few	-	TRBV11-2	TRBJ1-2	CASSLSTSVVYGYTF	TGTGCCAGCAGCTTATCAACCTCAGTGGTCTATGGCTACACCTTC
few	-	TRBV7-2	TRBJ2-3	CASSQQSTLYTQYF	TGTGCCAGCAGCCAACAGAGTACCTTGTATACGCAGTATTTT
-	TRBD1	TRBV7-2	TRBJ1-1	CASSLQGARITEAFF	TGTGCCAGCAGCTTGCAGGGGGCTAGGATCACTGAAGCTTTCTTT
-	TRBD2	TRBV10-3	TRBJ2-5	CAISESAAGGRYF	TGTGCCATCAGTGAGTCGGCGGCGGGGGGCCGGTACTTC
-	-	TRBV12-3/TRBV12-4	TRBJ2-1	CASSSEGLSSYNEQFF	TGTGCCAGCAGTTCCGAGGGGTTAAGCTCCTACAATGAGCAGTTCTTC
-	-	TRBV12-3/TRBV12-4	TRBJ2-4	CASSLGGLNPPGEIAKNIQYF	TGTGCCAGCAGCCTCGGGGGCCTGAACCCGCCGGGGGAAATAGCCAAAAACATTCAGTACTTC
-	-	TRBV5-1	TRBJ2-7	CASTAGDNLLGYEQYF	TGCGCCAGCACCGCTGGGGACAACCTCTTAGGGTACGAGCAGTACTTC
few	TRBD1	TRBV4-2	TRBJ1-4	CASSQRQGAVTEKLFF	TGTGCCAGCAGCCAGCGACAGGGGGCGGTGACGGAAAAACTGTTTTTT